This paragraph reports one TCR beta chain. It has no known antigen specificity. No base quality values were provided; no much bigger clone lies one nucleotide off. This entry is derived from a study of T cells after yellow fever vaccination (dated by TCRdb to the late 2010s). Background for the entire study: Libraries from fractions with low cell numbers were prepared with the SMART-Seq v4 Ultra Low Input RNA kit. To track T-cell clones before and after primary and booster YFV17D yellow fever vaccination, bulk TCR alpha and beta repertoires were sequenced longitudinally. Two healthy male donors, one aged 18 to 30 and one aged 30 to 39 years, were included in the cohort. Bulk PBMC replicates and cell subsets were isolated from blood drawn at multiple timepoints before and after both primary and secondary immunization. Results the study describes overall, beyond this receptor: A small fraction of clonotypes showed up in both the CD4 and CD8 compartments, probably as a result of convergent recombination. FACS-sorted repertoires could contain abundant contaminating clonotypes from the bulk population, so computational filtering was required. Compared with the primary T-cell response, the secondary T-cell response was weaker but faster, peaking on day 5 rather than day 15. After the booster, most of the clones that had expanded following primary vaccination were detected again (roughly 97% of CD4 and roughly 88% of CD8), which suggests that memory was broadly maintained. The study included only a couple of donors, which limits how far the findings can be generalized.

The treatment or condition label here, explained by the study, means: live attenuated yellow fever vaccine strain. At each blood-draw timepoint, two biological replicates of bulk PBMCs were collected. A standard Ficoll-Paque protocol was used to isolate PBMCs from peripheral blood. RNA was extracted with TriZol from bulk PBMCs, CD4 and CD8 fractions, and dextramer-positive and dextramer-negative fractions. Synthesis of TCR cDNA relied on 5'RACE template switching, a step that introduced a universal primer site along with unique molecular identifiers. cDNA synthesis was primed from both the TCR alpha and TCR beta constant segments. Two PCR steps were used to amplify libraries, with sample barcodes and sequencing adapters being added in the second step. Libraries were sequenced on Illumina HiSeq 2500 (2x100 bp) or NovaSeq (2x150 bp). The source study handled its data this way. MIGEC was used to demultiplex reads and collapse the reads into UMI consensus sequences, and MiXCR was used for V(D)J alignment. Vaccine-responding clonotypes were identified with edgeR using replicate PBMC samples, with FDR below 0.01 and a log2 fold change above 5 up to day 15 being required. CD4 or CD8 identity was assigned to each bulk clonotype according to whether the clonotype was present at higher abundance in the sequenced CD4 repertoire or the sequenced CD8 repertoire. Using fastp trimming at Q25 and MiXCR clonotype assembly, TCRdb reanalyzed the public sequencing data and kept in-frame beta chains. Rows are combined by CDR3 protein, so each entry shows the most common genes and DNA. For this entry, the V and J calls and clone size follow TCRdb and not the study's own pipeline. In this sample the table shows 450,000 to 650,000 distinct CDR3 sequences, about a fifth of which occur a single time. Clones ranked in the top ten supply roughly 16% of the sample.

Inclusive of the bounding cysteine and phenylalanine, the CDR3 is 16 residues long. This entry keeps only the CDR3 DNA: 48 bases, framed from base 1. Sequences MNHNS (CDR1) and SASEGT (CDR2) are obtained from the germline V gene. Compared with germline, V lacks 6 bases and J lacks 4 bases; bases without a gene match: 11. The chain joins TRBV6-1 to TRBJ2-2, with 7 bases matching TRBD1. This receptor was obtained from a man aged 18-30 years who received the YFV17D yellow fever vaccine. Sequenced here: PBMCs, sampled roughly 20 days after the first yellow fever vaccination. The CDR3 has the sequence CASSTRRGGSTGELFF. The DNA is TGTGCCAGCAGCACCCGCCGAGGGGGCAGCACCGGGGAGCTGTTTTTT.